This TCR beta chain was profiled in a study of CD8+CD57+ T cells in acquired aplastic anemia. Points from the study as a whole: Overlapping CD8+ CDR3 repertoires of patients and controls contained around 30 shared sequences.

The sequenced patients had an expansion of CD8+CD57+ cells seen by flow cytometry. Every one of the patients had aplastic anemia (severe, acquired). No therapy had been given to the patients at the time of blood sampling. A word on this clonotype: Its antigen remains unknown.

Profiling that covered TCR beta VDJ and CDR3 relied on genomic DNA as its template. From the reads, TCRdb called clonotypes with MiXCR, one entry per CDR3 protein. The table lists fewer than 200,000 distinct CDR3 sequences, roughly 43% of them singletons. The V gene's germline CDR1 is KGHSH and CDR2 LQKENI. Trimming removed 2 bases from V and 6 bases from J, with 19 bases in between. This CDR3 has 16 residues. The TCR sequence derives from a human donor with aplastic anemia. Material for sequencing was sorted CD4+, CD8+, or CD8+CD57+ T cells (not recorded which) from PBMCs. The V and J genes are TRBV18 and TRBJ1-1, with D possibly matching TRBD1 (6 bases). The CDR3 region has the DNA TGTGCCAGCTCACCAAAAGGGCCGGGGGCGATGGCTGAAGCTTTCTTT. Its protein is CASSPKGPGAMAEAFF.